A single sample is the source of the 5 T cell receptor beta chains below, sequenced in a study of T cell responses to AZD1222 COVID-19 vaccine. Assay used: immunoSEQ multiplex PCR; TCRdb lists only in-frame clones, some missing. The table records 65,000 to 70,000 clones, roughly 90% of them present only once. The sample consisted of peripheral blood, taken on day 0 of AZD1222 vaccination. Receptors were obtained from an adult in good health.

The chain has TRBV6-1 and TRBJ2-3, with TRBD2 matching 8 bases. Germline V gene lookup returns CDR1 MNHNS and CDR2 SASEGT. This CDR3 is 16 amino acids long. V dropped 2 bases and J dropped 4; count of bases not matched to a gene: 8. DNA for the CDR3: TGTGCCAGCAGTGAAACGCCAGCGGGAGTCTCAGATACGCAGTATTTT. Translation: CASSETPAGVSDTQYF.

The chain uses TRBV11-2 and TRBJ2-7; 9 positions agree with TRBD2. Germline V lookup: CDR1 SGHAT, CDR2 FQNNGV. V lost 5 bases and J lost 0; bases outside the gene matches: 11. The CDR3 extends over 17 amino acids. CDR3 residues: CASSLHLAGKSSYEQYF. CDR3 nucleotides: TGTGCCAGCAGCCTCCACCTAGCGGGAAAGAGCTCCTACGAGCAGTACTTC.

The chain uses TRBV7-6 and TRBJ2-1; TRBD2 aligns across 12 bases. Germline trimming cut 6 bases from V and 3 bases from J; bases unmatched to any gene: 9. CDR3 length equals 17 residues. Per the germline V gene, CDR1 is SGHVS and CDR2 is FNYEAQ. CDR3 bases: TGTGCCAGCAGTCATTCGACTAGCGGGAGCCTCTACAATGAGCAGTTCTTC. Its protein product is CASSHSTSGSLYNEQFF.

This clone was observed once. The V gene is TRBV5-1, the J gene TRBJ2-1; 7 nucleotides match TRBD2. Germline lookup yields CDR1 SGHRS and CDR2 YFSETQ. The trim removed 0 bases at V and 6 bases at J, leaving 6 bases unmatched. CDR3 length: 15 residues. The CDR3 DNA is TGCGCCAGCAGCTTGGTAGCGGGCCTGGGCAATGAGCAGTTCTTC. Translation gives CASSLVAGLGNEQFF.

The chain carries TRBV20-1 and TRBJ2-1, with 7 bases matching TRBD2. This CDR3 has 15 residues. Germline loops: CDR1 DFQATT, CDR2 SNEGSKA (reference sequence). The J segment lost 6 bases and the V segment lost 3 bases, leaving 11 bases of the junction unmatched. The CDR3 nucleotides read TGCAGTGCTAGTTGGCGAGCGGGATTTTCCAATGAGCAGTTCTTC. This translates into CSASWRAGFSNEQFF.